This TCR beta chain originates from a study of blood T cell repertoires in COVID-19. V dropped 3 bases and J dropped 7; count of bases not matched to a gene: 5. The CDR3 extends over 15 amino acids. CDR1 is KGHDR, CDR2 SFDVKD, per germline. Sequenced by immunoSEQ multiplex PCR; TCRdb stores in-frame clones only, minus some. Of tens of thousands of clones in the sample, about nine tenths are singletons; the top ten hold about 5.5%. This clonotype was sampled from a man between 60 and 75 years old with COVID-19, enrolled during active disease. The V and J genes are TRBV24-1 and TRBJ2-1; 10 bases align to TRBD2. The sample comprised peripheral blood. The DNA for the CDR3 is TGTGCCACCAGTGATCCAGCGGGAGGGCGGAATGAGCAGTTCTTC. The encoded protein is CATSDPAGGRNEQFF.